A selection of T cell receptor beta chains follows, all from one sample in a study of cytomegalovirus exposure and HLA in healthy donors. Generated by immunoSEQ multiplex PCR, the TCRdb table keeps only in-frame clones and is missing some. The data show about 160,000 clones, roughly 80% seen once. Sequenced sample: PBMCs. All receptors come from a male donor in good health and CMV-seropositive. CDR3s include the opening cysteine and the closing phenylalanine or tryptophan. The order of the fields is D gene, clone size, J gene, V gene, CDR3 protein, CDR3 DNA. A D gene is named only where the DNA matches it firmly. The listing skips clone size in some rows; elsewhere it reads once, few, many or a size class.

D: TRBD1
size: few
J: TRBJ1-1
V: TRBV5-4
CDR3: CASSPGTENTEAFF
DNA: TGTGCCAGCAGCCCGGGGACAGAGAACACTGAAGCTTTCTTT

D: TRBD2
size: .
J: TRBJ2-7
V: TRBV29-1
CDR3: CSVGVRTSGSYEQYF
DNA: TGCAGCGTTGGGGTCAGGACTAGCGGGAGCTACGAGCAGTACTTC

D: TRBD1
size: .
J: TRBJ2-6
V: TRBV9
CDR3: CASSQGQGGSGANVLTF
DNA: TGTGCCAGCAGCCAGGGACAGGGAGGGTCTGGGGCCAACGTCCTGACTTTC

D: TRBD1
size: .
J: TRBJ2-7
V: TRBV2
CDR3: CASSRQGASYEQYF
DNA: TGTGCCAGCAGTCGACAGGGGGCGTCCTACGAGCAGTACTTC

D: TRBD2
size: .
J: TRBJ2-3
V: TRBV5-1
CDR3: CASSLPGLAGGHTDTQYF
DNA: TGCGCCAGCAGCTTGCCGGGACTAGCGGGGGGGCATACAGATACGCAGTATTTT

D: .
size: .
J: TRBJ1-5
V: TRBV27
CDR3: CASSFLPRGVQPQHF
DNA: TGTGCCAGCAGTTTTCTCCCCAGGGGAGTTCAGCCCCAGCATTTT

D: TRBD2
size: .
J: TRBJ2-7
V: TRBV10-2
CDR3: CASSDASGSFGREQYF
DNA: TGCGCCAGCAGTGATGCTAGCGGGAGTTTTGGTCGCGAGCAGTACTTC

D: .
size: few
J: TRBJ2-7
V: TRBV5-1
CDR3: CASSLVGASSYEQYF
DNA: TGCGCCAGCAGCTTGGTAGGGGCTAGCTCCTACGAGCAGTACTTC

D: TRBD1
size: .
J: TRBJ1-2
V: TRBV18
CDR3: CASSPDRANYGYTF
DNA: TGTGCCAGCTCACCCGACAGGGCTAACTATGGCTACACCTTC

D: .
size: few
J: TRBJ1-1
V: TRBV6-5
CDR3: CASSYSSGLGAFF
DNA: TGTGCCAGCAGTTACTCCTCAGGGCTGGGAGCTTTCTTT

D: TRBD1
size: .
J: TRBJ2-7
V: TRBV6-1
CDR3: CASRTGSSYEQYF
DNA: TGTGCCAGCCGGACAGGAAGCTCCTACGAGCAGTACTTC

D: TRBD1
size: .
J: TRBJ1-2
V: TRBV6-5
CDR3: CASSYSGQGASYGYTF
DNA: TGTGCCAGCAGCTACTCAGGACAGGGGGCGTCCTATGGCTACACCTTC

D: .
size: .
J: TRBJ2-7
V: TRBV21-1
CDR3: CASSEGRGPLSYEQYF
DNA: TGTGCCAGCAGCGAAGGGAGGGGGCCCCTCTCCTACGAGCAGTACTTC

D: .
size: once
J: TRBJ1-1
V: TRBV19
CDR3: CASSMSGQHYLYEAFF
DNA: TGTGCCAGTAGTATGAGTGGACAGCACTACCTTTACGAAGCTTTCTTT

D: .
size: .
J: TRBJ1-1
V: TRBV5-4
CDR3: CASSLGAVISNTEAFF
DNA: TGTGCCAGCAGCTTGGGGGCAGTTATTTCCAACACTGAAGCTTTCTTT

D: TRBD1
size: once
J: TRBJ1-2
V: TRBV5-4
CDR3: CASSTGAGGTTNYGYTF
DNA: TGTGCCAGCAGTACAGGGGCAGGGGGTACTACTAACTATGGCTACACCTTC

D: .
size: .
J: TRBJ2-2
V: TRBV9
CDR3: CASSVLQGGTGELFF
DNA: TGTGCCAGCAGCGTACTGCAGGGTGGAACCGGGGAGCTGTTTTTT

D: .
size: .
J: TRBJ1-2
V: TRBV18
CDR3: CASSPGRELYGYTF
DNA: TGTGCCAGCTCACCCGGCAGGGAACTTTATGGCTACACCTTC

D: TRBD1
size: once
J: TRBJ1-1
V: TRBV25-1
CDR3: CASSEKGTGYNTEAFF
DNA: TGTGCCAGCAGTGAAAAGGGGACAGGCTACAACACTGAAGCTTTCTTT

D: TRBD1
size: .
J: TRBJ1-3
V: TRBV4-3
CDR3: CASSHYPPGTDTIYF
DNA: TGCGCCAGCAGCCATTACCCTCCTGGGACAGACACCATATATTTT

D: TRBD2
size: .
J: TRBJ2-4
V: TRBV30
CDR3: CAWTSSSGGIAKNIQYF
DNA: TGTGCCTGGACGTCATCTAGCGGGGGGATAGCCAAAAACATTCAGTACTTC

D: TRBD2
size: .
J: TRBJ2-3
V: TRBV27
CDR3: CASSSRLAGGSSTQYF
DNA: TGTGCCAGCAGTTCCCGACTAGCGGGGGGTTCAAGTACGCAGTATTTT

D: .
size: .
J: TRBJ1-2
V: TRBV9
CDR3: CASSAGVYYGYTF
DNA: TGTGCCAGCAGCGCGGGGGTTTACTATGGCTACACCTTC

D: .
size: .
J: TRBJ1-1
V: TRBV10-3
CDR3: CAISEKREVNTEAFF
DNA: TGTGCCATCAGTGAGAAGAGGGAGGTGAACACTGAAGCTTTCTTT

D: .
size: few
J: TRBJ2-7
V: TRBV5-1
CDR3: CASSLAEAGLYEQYF
DNA: TGCGCCAGCAGCTTGGCCGAGGCGGGCCTCTACGAGCAGTACTTC

D: TRBD1
size: .
J: TRBJ1-3
V: TRBV7-8
CDR3: CASSPGTGIFSGNTIYF
DNA: TGTGCCAGCAGTCCCGGGACAGGGATATTCTCTGGAAACACCATATATTTT

D: .
size: .
J: TRBJ2-3
V: TRBV5-6
CDR3: CASSDDRAGRDTQYF
DNA: TGTGCCAGCAGTGATGACAGGGCGGGGAGGGATACGCAGTATTTT

D: TRBD1
size: .
J: TRBJ1-2
V: TRBV29-1
CDR3: CSVEVGQVNTF
DNA: TGCAGCGTTGAAGTCGGACAGGTCAACACCTTC

D: TRBD1
size: .
J: TRBJ1-2
V: TRBV28
CDR3: CASISLDRGGMGGYTF
DNA: TGTGCCAGCATCTCGTTGGACAGGGGGGGAATGGGCGGCTACACCTTC

D: .
size: once
J: TRBJ1-2
V: TRBV4-3
CDR3: CASSQERGVGGYTF
DNA: TGCGCCAGCAGCCAAGAACGGGGGGTCGGTGGCTACACCTTC

D: .
size: .
J: TRBJ1-3
V: TRBV7-2
CDR3: CASSLGSGSSGNTIYF
DNA: TGTGCCAGCAGCTTAGGTTCAGGAAGCTCTGGAAACACCATATATTTT

D: .
size: .
J: TRBJ1-5
V: TRBV7-9
CDR3: CASSLAGGAGQPQHF
DNA: TGTGCCAGCAGCTTAGCGGGGGGTGCAGGTCAGCCCCAGCATTTT

D: .
size: .
J: TRBJ1-3
V: TRBV5-6
CDR3: CASSFRGFGNTIYF
DNA: TGTGCCAGCAGCTTTAGGGGGTTTGGAAACACCATATATTTT

D: .
size: .
J: TRBJ1-1
V: TRBV5-1
CDR3: CASSLKLGVNTEAFF
DNA: TGCGCCAGCAGCTTAAAACTCGGGGTTAACACTGAAGCTTTCTTT

D: TRBD2
size: .
J: TRBJ2-7
V: TRBV5-1
CDR3: CASSLLAGDYEQYF
DNA: TGCGCCAGCAGCTTACTAGCGGGAGACTACGAGCAGTACTTC

D: .
size: .
J: TRBJ2-1
V: TRBV10-2
CDR3: CASSESTHRQFF
DNA: TGCGCCAGCAGTGAGTCAACACATCGGCAGTTCTTC

D: .
size: .
J: TRBJ1-2
V: TRBV6-5
CDR3: CASSYSTNYGYTF
DNA: TGTGCCAGCAGTTACTCTACTAACTATGGCTACACCTTC

D: TRBD1
size: .
J: TRBJ1-3
V: TRBV4-1
CDR3: CASSPQTGQVISGNTIYF
DNA: TGCGCCAGCAGCCCTCAAACGGGACAGGTAATCTCTGGAAACACCATATATTTT

D: TRBD2
size: .
J: TRBJ2-2
V: TRBV30
CDR3: CACPPPGGPGELFF
DNA: TGTGCCTGCCCCCCCCCGGGGGGACCCGGGGAGCTGTTTTTT

D: TRBD2
size: .
J: TRBJ2-1
V: TRBV7-2
CDR3: CASTRGGRDVHEQFF
DNA: TGTGCCAGCACTCGGGGGGGGAGGGACGTCCATGAGCAGTTCTTC

D: .
size: .
J: TRBJ1-1
V: TRBV6-5
CDR3: CASTREGTMNTEAFF
DNA: TGTGCCAGCACTAGGGAGGGCACAATGAACACTGAAGCTTTCTTT

D: TRBD1
size: .
J: TRBJ2-2
V: TRBV6-5
CDR3: CASTWGTGETGELFF
DNA: TGTGCCAGCACCTGGGGGACAGGGGAGACCGGGGAGCTGTTTTTT

D: TRBD1
size: once
J: TRBJ1-5
V: TRBV6-5
CDR3: CASSNDRGQQPQHF
DNA: TGTGCCAGCAGTAATGACAGGGGACAACAGCCCCAGCATTTT

D: TRBD2
size: .
J: TRBJ2-4
V: TRBV7-9
CDR3: CASSFSGGENSQYF
DNA: TGTGCCAGCAGCTTCTCGGGAGGGGAAAACAGTCAGTACTTC

D: TRBD1
size: .
J: TRBJ2-2
V: TRBV30
CDR3: CAWSPSPGTGGRTGELFF
DNA: TGTGCCTGGAGCCCCAGTCCCGGGACAGGGGGGAGGACCGGGGAGCTGTTTTTT

D: .
size: .
J: TRBJ1-2
V: TRBV19
CDR3: CASSKSGLVPYGYTF
DNA: TGTGCCAGTAGTAAAAGCGGGCTGGTTCCCTATGGCTACACCTTC

D: .
size: .
J: TRBJ1-5
V: TRBV5-6
CDR3: CASSLRGTLNQPQHF
DNA: TGTGCCAGCAGCCTCAGGGGAACCCTCAATCAGCCCCAGCATTTT

D: .
size: few
J: TRBJ1-3
V: TRBV5-1
CDR3: CASSLAPTYAGNTIYF
DNA: TGCGCCAGCAGCTTGGCACCAACTTATGCTGGAAACACCATATATTTT

D: .
size: .
J: TRBJ2-7
V: TRBV5-1
CDR3: CASSPQGGQSSEQYF
DNA: TGCGCCAGCAGCCCGCAAGGGGGACAATCATCCGAGCAGTACTTC

D: TRBD1
size: .
J: TRBJ1-2
V: TRBV5-6
CDR3: CASSFGRTGVNYGYTF
DNA: TGTGCCAGCAGCTTTGGAAGGACAGGGGTCAACTATGGCTACACCTTC

D: .
size: .
J: TRBJ2-1
V: TRBV28
CDR3: CASRSFTYEQFF
DNA: TGTGCCAGCAGATCGTTTACTTATGAGCAGTTCTTC

D: TRBD2
size: .
J: TRBJ2-2
V: TRBV9
CDR3: CASSVETSGSGSTGELFF
DNA: TGTGCCAGCAGCGTAGAAACTAGCGGGAGTGGTAGCACCGGGGAGCTGTTTTTT

D: TRBD2
size: .
J: TRBJ2-2
V: TRBV18
CDR3: CASSPPGLDAATGELFF
DNA: TGTGCCAGCTCACCACCGGGACTAGATGCCGCGACCGGGGAGCTGTTTTTT

D: TRBD1
size: .
J: TRBJ1-2
V: TRBV18
CDR3: CASSPPTGDYGYTF
DNA: TGTGCCAGCTCACCTCCGACAGGGGACTATGGCTACACCTTC